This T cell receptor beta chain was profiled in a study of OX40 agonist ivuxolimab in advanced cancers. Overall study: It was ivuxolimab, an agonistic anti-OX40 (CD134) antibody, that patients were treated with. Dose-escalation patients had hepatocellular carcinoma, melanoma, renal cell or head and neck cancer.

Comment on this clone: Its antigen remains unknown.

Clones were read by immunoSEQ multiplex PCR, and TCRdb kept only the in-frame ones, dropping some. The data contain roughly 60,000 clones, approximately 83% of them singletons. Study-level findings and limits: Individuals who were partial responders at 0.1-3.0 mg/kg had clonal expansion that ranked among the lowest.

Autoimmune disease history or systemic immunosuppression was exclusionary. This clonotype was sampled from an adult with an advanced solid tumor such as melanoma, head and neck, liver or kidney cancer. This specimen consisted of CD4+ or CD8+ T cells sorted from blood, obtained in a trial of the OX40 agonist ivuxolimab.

The CDR3 reads CASSSSYEQYF. DNA for the CDR3: TGTGCCAGCTCAAGCTCCTACGAGCAGTACTTC. The chain couples TRBV18 to TRBJ2-7, with no clear D. The CDR3 is made up of 11 amino acids. Germline CDR1 reads KGHSH; CDR2 reads LQKENI. Between the trimmed V and J ends, which lost 5 bases and 0 bases, there was a span of 2 bases.